Listed here are 11 T cell receptor beta chains from one sample, sequenced in a study of T cells in Graves' hyperthyroidism and ophthalmopathy. Amplification of TCR beta CDR3 regions was performed using RNA transcripts as template. HTBI primers were employed in a first-round RT-PCR of the TCR CDR3. TCRdb redid the calling of the multiplex PCR reads with MiXCR, one entry per CDR3 protein. The sample lists more than 300,000 distinct CDR3 sequences; 17% were seen once. Sequencing was performed on blood. These receptors all come from a woman between 25 and 40 years old with Graves' hyperthyroidism that later progressed to Graves' ophthalmopathy.

This clonotype was seen only a few times. The chain has TRBV28 and TRBJ1-1, with D possibly TRBD1 on 5 matching bases. Per the germline V gene, CDR1 is MDHEN and CDR2 is SYDVKM. V shed 5 bases and J shed 1 base, with 14 bases lying between them. The CDR3 covers 15 residues. The CDR3 DNA is TGTGCCAGCAGTCCCCACCCGGGGGGGAACACTGAAGCTTTCTTT. Protein: CASSPHPGGNTEAFF.

This rearrangement joins TRBV3-1 to TRBJ1-2; D call uncertain. V was shortened by 3 bases and J by 0 bases, with 17 bases between the two germline ends. Germline CDR1 and CDR2: LGHDT and YNNKEL (reference sequence). The CDR3 totals 17 residues. The CDR3 coding sequence is TGTGCCAGCAGCCAGGATGTACGGACCGGAGCTAACTATGGCTACACCTTC. Its translation is CASSQDVRTGANYGYTF.

This clonotype was seen repeatedly, ten times or more. This chain connects TRBV25-1 to TRBJ2-7, with D unclear. Germline values: CDR1 MGHDK, CDR2 SYGVNS. Trimming left V 1 base short and J 1 base short, with 8 bases between. CDR3 length: 14 amino acids. This CDR3 is CASSELGKSYEQYF. As DNA, the CDR3 is TGTGCCAGCAGTGAATTAGGGAAGTCCTACGAGCAGTACTTC.

This clonotype was counted at least ten times. The chain links TRBV2 to TRBJ2-2; tentatively, D is TRBD1 (5 bases). The CDR3 runs to 15 residues. Germline values: CDR1 SNHLY, CDR2 FYNNEI. The V and J ends lost 5 bases and 1 base respectively, with 11 bases between them. The CDR3 region has the DNA TGTGCCAGCAGTAAACTTGGACAGAACACCGGGGAGCTGTTTTTT. Translated, it gives CASSKLGQNTGELFF.

This clonotype was observed at least ten times. The chain links TRBV7-8 to TRBJ2-7; D gene ambiguous. This CDR3 comprises 16 residues. Germline CDR1 and CDR2: SGHVS and FQNEAQ. V dropped 5 bases and J dropped 5 bases, with 22 bases sitting between them. Here the CDR3 reads CASSAYVGQRVDEQYF. The DNA of the CDR3 is TGTGCCAGCAGCGCGTATGTGGGCCAAAGGGTGGACGAGCAGTACTTC.

The sample holds many counts of this clonotype. The chain carries TRBV27 and TRBJ1-1; 9 bases agree with TRBD1. Germline V gene sequence: CDR1 MNHEY, CDR2 SMNVEV (reference sequence). There are 16 residues in the CDR3. V lost 5 bases to trimming and J lost 0 bases; unmatched junction nucleotides: 7. The CDR3 region is CASSPRTGEVNTEAFF. CDR3 DNA sequence: TGTGCCAGCAGTCCACGGACAGGGGAAGTGAACACTGAAGCTTTCTTT.

Worth noting for this clonotype: Compared with germline, one end of the junction differs, possibly owing to a read error. J is TRBJ2-2 and V is TRBV19, with D perhaps matching TRBD2 (6 bases). This CDR3 is built from 12 residues. Germline lookup yields CDR1 LNHDA and CDR2 SQIVND (reference sequence). The CDR3, as DNA: TGTGCCAGTAGTGTGGACGGCGGGGAGCTGCTTTTT. Protein sequence: CASSVDGGELLF.

This clonotype was seen many times. The rearrangement links TRBV9 to TRBJ2-5, with 11 bases aligning to TRBD2. V lost 2 bases, J lost 0 bases, and 12 bases stayed unmatched. This CDR3 is 19 amino acids long. The V gene's germline CDR1 is SGDLS and CDR2 YYNGEE. The CDR3 nucleotides read TGTGCCAGCAGCGTCGGGACTAGCGGCTACTTGACGTACCAAGAGACCCAGTACTTC. This codes for CASSVGTSGYLTYQETQYF. Drawing the rest from reference TRBV9 and TRBJ2-5, the complete variable domain is DSGVTQTPKHLITATGQRVTLRCSPRSGDLSVYWYQQSLDQGLQFLIQYYNGEERAKGNILERFSAQQFPDLHSELNLSSLELGDSALYFCASSVGTSGYLTYQETQYFGPGTRLLVL.

This clonotype was observed a handful of times. CDR3 region: CASSINSGGYTGELFF. The CDR3 DNA is TGTGCCAGTAGTATTAATAGCGGAGGCTACACCGGGGAGCTGTTTTTT. J is TRBJ2-2 and V is TRBV19, with D maybe TRBD2 (6 bases). V shed 3 bases and J shed 3 bases, with 14 bases lying between them. Germline loops: CDR1 LNHDA, CDR2 SQIVND (reference sequence). This CDR3 region has 16 residues.

As for this clonotype: A read error may be the cause here, since a much bigger clone is one base away. CDR3 in DNA: TGCACCAGCAGCTTGGGCGCAACTAGCGGGGGAACCTACGAGCAGTACTTC. It is translated as CTSSLGATSGGTYEQYF. The rearrangement joins TRBV5-1 to TRBJ2-7; 11 nucleotides match TRBD2. CDR1 SGHRS and CDR2 YFSETQ come from the germline V gene. The length of the CDR3 is 17 residues. Based on the CDR3 plus reference TRBV5-1 and TRBJ2-7, the full variable domain is KAGVTQTPRYLIKTRGQQVTLSCSPISGHRSVSWYQQTPGQGLQFLFEYFSETQRNKGNFPGRFSGRQFSNSRSEMNVSTLELGDSALYLCTSSLGATSGGTYEQYFGPGTRLTVT.

This sequence joins TRBV29-1 and TRBJ1-6; 9 bases match TRBD1. This CDR3 is 14 amino acids long. The V and J ends lost 3 bases and 6 bases, in that order; junction bases with no gene match: 3. Germline-derived CDR1 and CDR2 are SQVTM and ANQGSEA. The CDR3 loop is CSVDTGQGNSPLHF. Written as DNA, the CDR3 is TGCAGCGTTGATACGGGACAGGGTAATTCACCCCTCCACTTT. The full variable domain, its missing parts supplied by reference TRBV29-1 and TRBJ1-6, is SAVISQKPSRDICQRGTSLTIQCQVDSQVTMMFWYRQQPGQSLTLIATANQGSEATYESGFVIDKFPISRPNLTFSTLTVSNMSPEDSSIYLCSVDTGQGNSPLHFGNGTRLTVT.